What follows are 6 T cell receptor beta chains derived from one specimen sequenced in a study of type 1 regulatory T cells. TCRdb recomputed calls from the reads with MiXCR, one row per CDR3 protein. This table holds about 59,000 distinct CDR3 sequences, 55% to 65% found once. Their specific antigens are unknown. Sample: cultured non-Tr1 T cells, either the whole culture or a sorted T cell fraction (not recorded which). Receptors originate from a human donor in good health.

In its sample, this clonotype was seen a few times. Because it lacks the conserved phenylalanine or tryptophan at the end, this CDR3 is likely a read error. No DNA is shown, since the ends of the CDR3 on it are uncertain; the CDR3 is the one TCRdb lists. CDR3 sequence: CASSGTGPLDC. This chain uses TRBV2 with TRBJ2-7; the table calls TRBD1, which could not be checked here. The CDR3 spans 11 amino acids, including both terminal residues. Germline lookup yields CDR1 SNHLY and CDR2 FYNNEI.

This clonotype appeared once. The chain joins TRBV5-5 to TRBJ2-2; 8 nucleotides align to TRBD1. Germline V gene lookup returns CDR1 SGHKS and CDR2 YYEKEE (reference sequence). Germline trimming cut 4 bases from V and 4 bases from J; bases unmatched to any gene: 3. This CDR3 is 14 amino acids long. CDR3 sequence (DNA): TGTGCCAGCAGCGGACAGGGTTTCACCGGGGAGCTGTTTTTT. It encodes CASSGQGFTGELFF.

The chain combines TRBV24-1 with TRBJ2-1, with TRBD2 identical over 10 bases. The CDR3 totals 15 residues. Looked up from germline, CDR1 is KGHDR and CDR2 is SFDVKD. Losses at the gene ends were 7 bases for V and 8 bases for J; bases not matched to a gene: 10. CDR3 nucleotide sequence: TGTGCCACCAGGACGGATATAGCGGGAGGAGATGAGCAGTTCTTC. This translates into CATRTDIAGGDEQFF.

This clonotype was found once. The genes are TRBV9 and TRBJ1-4; D is perhaps TRBD1 (6 bases). The CDR3 loop spans 15 amino acids. The V gene lost 0 bases and the J gene lost 5 bases, with 11 bases spanning the gap. Germline assignment: CDR1 SGDLS and CDR2 YYNGEE. CDR3 in amino acids: CASSVEDRSNEKLFF. CDR3 in DNA: TGTGCCAGCAGCGTAGAGGACAGATCGAATGAAAAACTGTTTTTT. The full variable domain, in which reference TRBV9 and TRBJ1-4 provide the parts outside the CDR3, is DSGVTQTPKHLITATGQRVTLRCSPRSGDLSVYWYQQSLDQGLQFLIQYYNGEERAKGNILERFSAQQFPDLHSELNLSSLELGDSALYFCASSVEDRSNEKLFFGSGTQLSVL.

The chain links TRBV7-2 to TRBJ1-2, with 7 bases identical to TRBD1. With 6 bases clipped from V and 6 bases from J, the junction kept 7 bases outside the gene matches. Germline V gene sequence: CDR1 SGHTA, CDR2 FQGNSA. There are 13 residues in the CDR3. Here the CDR3 DNA reads TGTGCCAGCAGTTCCACAGGGGTGGATGGCTACACCTTC. Its translation: CASSSTGVDGYTF. The variable domain in full, completed from reference TRBV7-2 and TRBJ1-2, reads GAGVSQSPSNKVTEKGKDVELRCDPISGHTALYWYRQSLGQGLEFLIYFQGNSAPDKSGLPSDRFSAERTGGSVSTLTIQRTQQEDSAVYLCASSSTGVDGYTFGSGTRLTVV.

This clonotype was detected a few times. This CDR3 is CASSLSGGSGELFF. The CDR3 DNA sequence: TGCGCCAGCAGCTTGTCGGGGGGCTCCGGGGAGCTGTTTTTT. The chain carries TRBV5-1 and TRBJ2-2, with D perhaps matching TRBD2 (7 bases). Per the germline V gene, CDR1 is SGHRS and CDR2 is YFSETQ. Between the trimmed V and J ends, which lost 1 base and 6 bases, there was a span of 10 bases. The CDR3 totals 14 residues.